This T cell receptor (beta chain) was recorded in a study of cytomegalovirus exposure and HLA in healthy donors. Using immunoSEQ multiplex PCR, the repertoire was profiled, and TCRdb retains in-frame clones only, with some absent. The table includes 100,000 to 150,000 clones, 88% detected once. Turning to this clone: The antigen is undetermined.

Trimming removed 1 base from V and 5 bases from J, with 20 bases in between. The germline CDR1 and CDR2 sequences are SEHNR and FQNEAQ (reference sequence). The CDR3 length is 17 residues. Study-wide points: Investigators reported 150 to 200 TCR beta chains as tied to cytomegalovirus. Most TCR sequences were uncommon, yet certain public TCRs appeared in many donors. The classifier reportedly diagnosed cytomegalovirus status with high specificity and sensitivity.

The sample was PBMCs. The chain employs TRBV7-9 and TRBJ1-2, with a possible D match to TRBD1 (5 bases). The sequence was obtained from a man aged 25 to 45 in good health and CMV-seronegative. The DNA of the CDR3 is TGTGCCAGCAGCTTAGGGGAGGGGACCGGGCATGAGTATGGCTACACCTTC. This codes for CASSLGEGTGHEYGYTF.